This TCR beta chain was retrieved from a study of CD8 T cells in ankylosing spondylitis. This clonotype occurred many times. The germline V and J ends were trimmed by 2 bases and 4 bases, with 7 bases remaining between them. Germline-derived CDR1 and CDR2 are SGDLS and YYNGEE. This CDR3 contains 13 residues. TCRdb called the 5' RACE reads again in MiXCR, with one record for every CDR3 protein. Among around 210,000 distinct CDR3 sequences listed, 8.2% were seen once. Sequenced: blood, either unsorted or a sorted T cell fraction (not recorded which). The sequence was obtained from a female donor with ankylosing spondylitis or in good health (not recorded which). The gene calls are TRBV9 and TRBJ1-5, with a possible D match to TRBD1 (5 bases). DNA of the CDR3: TGTGCCAGCAGCGTGGGGCAGAATCAGCCCCAGCATTTT. Residues: CASSVGQNQPQHF.